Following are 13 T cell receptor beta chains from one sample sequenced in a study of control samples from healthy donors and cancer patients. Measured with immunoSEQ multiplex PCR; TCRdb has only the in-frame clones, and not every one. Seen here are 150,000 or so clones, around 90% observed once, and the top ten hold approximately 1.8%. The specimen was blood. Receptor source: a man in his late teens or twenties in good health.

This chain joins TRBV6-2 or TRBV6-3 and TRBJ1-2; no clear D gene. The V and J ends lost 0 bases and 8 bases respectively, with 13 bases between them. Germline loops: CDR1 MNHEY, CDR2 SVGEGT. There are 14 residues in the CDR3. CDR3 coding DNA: TGTGCCAGCAGTTACTCGAATTCGGCGGTCGGCTACACCTTC. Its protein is CASSYSNSAVGYTF.

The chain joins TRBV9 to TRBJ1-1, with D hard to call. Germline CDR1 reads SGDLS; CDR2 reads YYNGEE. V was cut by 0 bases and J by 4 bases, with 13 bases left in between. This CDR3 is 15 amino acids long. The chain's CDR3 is CASSVVGSGGTEAFF. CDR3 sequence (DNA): TGTGCCAGCAGCGTAGTCGGTTCCGGTGGCACTGAAGCTTTCTTT. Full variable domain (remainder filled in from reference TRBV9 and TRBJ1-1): DSGVTQTPKHLITATGQRVTLRCSPRSGDLSVYWYQQSLDQGLQFLIQYYNGEERAKGNILERFSAQQFPDLHSELNLSSLELGDSALYFCASSVVGSGGTEAFFGQGTRLTVV.

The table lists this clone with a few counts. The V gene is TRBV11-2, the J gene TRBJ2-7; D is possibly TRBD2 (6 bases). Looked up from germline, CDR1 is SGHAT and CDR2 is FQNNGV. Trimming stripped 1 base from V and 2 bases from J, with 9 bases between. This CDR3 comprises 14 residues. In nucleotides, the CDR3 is TGTGCCAGCAGCTTAGTAGGCGGGGCCTACGAGCAGTACTTC. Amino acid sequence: CASSLVGGAYEQYF. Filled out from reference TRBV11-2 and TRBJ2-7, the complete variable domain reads EAGVAQSPRYKIIEKRQSVAFWCNPISGHATLYWYQQILGQGPKLLIQFQNNGVVDDSQLPKDRFSAERLKGVDSTLKIQPAKLEDSAVYLCASSLVGGAYEQYFGPGTRLTVT.

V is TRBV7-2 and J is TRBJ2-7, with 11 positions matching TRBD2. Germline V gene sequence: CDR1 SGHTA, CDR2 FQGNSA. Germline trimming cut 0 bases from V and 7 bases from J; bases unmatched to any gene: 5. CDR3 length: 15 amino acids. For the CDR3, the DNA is TGTGCCAGCAGCTTAGCGCTAGCGGGGGGTAGGGAGCAGTACTTC. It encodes CASSLALAGGREQYF.

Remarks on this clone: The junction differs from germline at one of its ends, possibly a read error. The chain's CDR3 is CAWKTGRVINF. DNA for the CDR3: TGTGCCTGGAAAACGGGCCGCGTAATTAACTTC. The chain recombines TRBV30 with TRBJ2-7; no firm D call. Germline values: CDR1 GTSNPN, CDR2 SVGIG (reference sequence). CDR3 length: 11 amino acids.

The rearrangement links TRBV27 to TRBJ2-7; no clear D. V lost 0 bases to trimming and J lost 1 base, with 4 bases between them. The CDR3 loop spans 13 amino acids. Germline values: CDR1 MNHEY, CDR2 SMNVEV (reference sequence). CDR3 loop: CASSLSASYEQYF. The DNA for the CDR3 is TGTGCCAGCAGTTTATCAGCGTCCTACGAGCAGTACTTC.

This CDR3 reads CASSLAAGSHEQYF. DNA of the CDR3: TGTGCCAGCAGCTTGGCGGCGGGAAGTCACGAGCAGTACTTC. The rearrangement uses TRBV5-6 and TRBJ2-7; D is possibly TRBD2 (6 bases). CDR1 and CDR2 (germline): SGHDT, YYEEEE. Trimming pared 0 bases from V and 5 bases from J, leaving 12 bases between. The CDR3 sequence is 14 residues long.

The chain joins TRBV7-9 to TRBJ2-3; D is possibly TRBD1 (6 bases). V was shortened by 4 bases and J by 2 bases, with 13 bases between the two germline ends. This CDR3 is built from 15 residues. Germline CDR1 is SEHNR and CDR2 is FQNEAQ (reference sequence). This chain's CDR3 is CASSSGVVVTDTQYF. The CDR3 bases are TGTGCCAGCAGCTCAGGGGTCGTTGTCACAGATACGCAGTATTTT.

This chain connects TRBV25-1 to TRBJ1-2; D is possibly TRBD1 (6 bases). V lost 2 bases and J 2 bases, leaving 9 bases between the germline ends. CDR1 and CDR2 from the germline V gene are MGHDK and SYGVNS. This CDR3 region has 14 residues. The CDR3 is CASSETRGNYGYTF. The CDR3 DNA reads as TGTGCCAGCAGTGAAACTAGGGGGAACTATGGCTACACCTTC.

CDR3 nucleotides: TGTGCCAGCAGCTCAGGTCGCGAGCAGTACTTC. It encodes CASSSGREQYF. The chain employs TRBV7-2 and TRBJ2-7, with D hard to call. V was shortened by 4 bases and J by 6 bases, with 7 bases between the two germline ends. From germline, CDR1 is SGHTA and CDR2 FQGNSA. There are 11 residues in the CDR3. The whole variable domain, filled in from reference TRBV7-2 and TRBJ2-7, reads GAGVSQSPSNKVTEKGKDVELRCDPISGHTALYWYRQSLGQGLEFLIYFQGNSAPDKSGLPSDRFSAERTGGSVSTLTIQRTQQEDSAVYLCASSSGREQYFGPGTRLTVT.

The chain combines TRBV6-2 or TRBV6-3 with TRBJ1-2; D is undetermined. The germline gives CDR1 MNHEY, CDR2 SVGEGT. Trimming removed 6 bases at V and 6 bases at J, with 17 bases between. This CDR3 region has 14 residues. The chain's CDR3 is CASSDPGRVNGYTF. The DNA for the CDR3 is TGTGCCAGCAGCGACCCCGGGAGGGTCAATGGCTACACCTTC.

The CDR3, as DNA: TGTGCCAGCAGCTTGGTCGAGGGCGGAGCCCAGCATTTT. It yields the protein CASSLVEGGAQHF. V usage is TRBV5-6 and J usage is TRBJ1-5; D is ambiguous. CDR3 length equals 13 residues. The V end was cut by 0 bases, the J end by 11 bases, with 12 bases between. Germline CDR1 is SGHDT and CDR2 is YYEEEE.

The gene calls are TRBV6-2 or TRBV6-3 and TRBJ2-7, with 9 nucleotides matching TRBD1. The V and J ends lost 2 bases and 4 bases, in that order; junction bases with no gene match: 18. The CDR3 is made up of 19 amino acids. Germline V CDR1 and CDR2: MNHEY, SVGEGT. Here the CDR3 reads CASSYTDRTGATKLYEQYF. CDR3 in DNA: TGTGCCAGCAGTTACACCGATAGGACAGGGGCGACGAAACTGTACGAGCAGTACTTC.